The entry below describes one T cell receptor beta chain. This entry is derived from a study of blood T cell repertoires in COVID-19. Study information: Specimens from acute and convalescent COVID-19 originated in the United States, Italy and Spain.

V lost 1 base, J lost 3 bases, and 7 bases lay in between. CDR3 size: 14 residues. CDR1 SGHTA and CDR2 FQGNSA come from the germline V gene. TCRdb's copy holds only in-frame clones and misses some; the assay was immunoSEQ multiplex PCR. The profile shows around 310,000 clones, around 90% of them singletons. Seattle enrolled patients during active infection and tracked them longitudinally. This chain links TRBV7-2 with TRBJ1-3; the D gene is possibly TRBD1 (5 bases). This clonotype was obtained from a woman aged 40 to 50 with COVID-19, enrolled during active disease. The specimen was peripheral blood. CDR3 region: CASSLEGLGNTIYF. Here the CDR3 DNA reads TGTGCCAGCAGCTTAGAGGGACTTGGAAACACCATATATTTT.